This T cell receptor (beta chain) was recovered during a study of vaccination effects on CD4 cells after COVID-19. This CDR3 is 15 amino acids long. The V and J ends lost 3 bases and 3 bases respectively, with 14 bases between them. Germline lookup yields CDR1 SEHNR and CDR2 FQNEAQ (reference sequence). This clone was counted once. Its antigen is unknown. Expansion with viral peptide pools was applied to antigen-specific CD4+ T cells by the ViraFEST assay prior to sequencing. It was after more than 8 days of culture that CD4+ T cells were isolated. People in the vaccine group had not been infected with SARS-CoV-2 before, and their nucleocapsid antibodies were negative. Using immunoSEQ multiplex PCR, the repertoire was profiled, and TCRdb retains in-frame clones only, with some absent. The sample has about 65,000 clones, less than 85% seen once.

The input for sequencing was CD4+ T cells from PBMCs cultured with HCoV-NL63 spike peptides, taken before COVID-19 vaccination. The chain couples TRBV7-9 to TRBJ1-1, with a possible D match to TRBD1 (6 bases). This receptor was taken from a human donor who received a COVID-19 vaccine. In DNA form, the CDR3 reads TGTGCCAGCAGCTTGGGGGGCGCAGGGGACACTGAAGCTTTCTTT. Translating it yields CASSLGGAGDTEAFF.